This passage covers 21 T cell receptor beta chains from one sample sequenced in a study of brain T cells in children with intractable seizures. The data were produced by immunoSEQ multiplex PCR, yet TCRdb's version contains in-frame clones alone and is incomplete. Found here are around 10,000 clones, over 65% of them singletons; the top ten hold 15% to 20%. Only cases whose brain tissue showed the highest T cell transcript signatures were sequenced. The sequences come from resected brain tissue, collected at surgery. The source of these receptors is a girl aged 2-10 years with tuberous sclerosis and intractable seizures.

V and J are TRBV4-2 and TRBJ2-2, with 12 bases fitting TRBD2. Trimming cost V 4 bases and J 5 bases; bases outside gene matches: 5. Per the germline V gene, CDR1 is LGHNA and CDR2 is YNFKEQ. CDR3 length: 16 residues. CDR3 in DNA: TGTGCCAGCAGCCTTCTAGCGGGGGGGCAAACCGGGGAGCTGTTTTTT. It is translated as CASSLLAGGQTGELFF.

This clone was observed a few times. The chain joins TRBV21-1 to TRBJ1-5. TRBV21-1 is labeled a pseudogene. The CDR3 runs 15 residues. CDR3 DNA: TGTGCCAGCGGGCGGTCGCACGATAGCAATCAGCCCCAGCATTTT. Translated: CASGRSHDSNQPQHF.

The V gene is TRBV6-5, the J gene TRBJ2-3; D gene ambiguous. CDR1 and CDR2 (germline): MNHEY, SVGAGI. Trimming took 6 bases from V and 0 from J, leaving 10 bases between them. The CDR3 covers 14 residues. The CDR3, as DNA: TGTGCCAGCAGAGTCGGTCCTAGCACAGATACGCAGTATTTT. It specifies CASRVGPSTDTQYF.

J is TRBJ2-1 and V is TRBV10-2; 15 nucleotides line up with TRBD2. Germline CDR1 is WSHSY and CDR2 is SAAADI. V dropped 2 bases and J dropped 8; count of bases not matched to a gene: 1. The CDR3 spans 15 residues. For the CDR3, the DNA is TGCGCCAGCAGTGAGGGACTAGCGGGGGGGCATGAGCAGTTCTTC. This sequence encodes CASSEGLAGGHEQFF.

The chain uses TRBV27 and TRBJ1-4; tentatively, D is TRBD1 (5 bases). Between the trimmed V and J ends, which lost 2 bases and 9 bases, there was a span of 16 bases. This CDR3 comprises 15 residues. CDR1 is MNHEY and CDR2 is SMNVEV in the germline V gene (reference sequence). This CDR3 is CASSLGDRVSKKLFF. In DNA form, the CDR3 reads TGTGCCAGCAGTTTAGGGGACCGGGTTTCTAAAAAACTGTTTTTT.

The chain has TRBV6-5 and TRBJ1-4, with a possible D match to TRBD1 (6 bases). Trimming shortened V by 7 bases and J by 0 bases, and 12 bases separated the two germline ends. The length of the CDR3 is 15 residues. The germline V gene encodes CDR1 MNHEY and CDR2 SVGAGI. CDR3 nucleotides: TGTGCCAGCATGAGGGGGTCGGCAACTAATGAAAAACTGTTTTTT. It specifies CASMRGSATNEKLFF.

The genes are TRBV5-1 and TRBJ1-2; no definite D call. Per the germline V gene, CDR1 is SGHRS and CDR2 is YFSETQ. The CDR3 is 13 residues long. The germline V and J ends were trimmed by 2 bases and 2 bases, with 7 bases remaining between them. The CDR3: CASSFWQNYGYTF. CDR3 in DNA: TGCGCCAGCAGCTTTTGGCAGAACTATGGCTACACCTTC.

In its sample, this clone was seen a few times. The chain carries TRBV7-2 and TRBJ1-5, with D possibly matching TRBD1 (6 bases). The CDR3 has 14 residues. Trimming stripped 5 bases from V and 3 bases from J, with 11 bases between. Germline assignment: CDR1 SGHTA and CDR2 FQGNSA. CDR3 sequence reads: CASSLTGNNQPQHF. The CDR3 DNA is TGTGCCAGCAGCCTAACAGGGAACAATCAGCCCCAGCATTTT. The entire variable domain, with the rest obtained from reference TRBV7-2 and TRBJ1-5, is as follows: GAGVSQSPSNKVTEKGKDVELRCDPISGHTALYWYRQSLGQGLEFLIYFQGNSAPDKSGLPSDRFSAERTGGSVSTLTIQRTQQEDSAVYLCASSLTGNNQPQHFGDGTRLSIL.

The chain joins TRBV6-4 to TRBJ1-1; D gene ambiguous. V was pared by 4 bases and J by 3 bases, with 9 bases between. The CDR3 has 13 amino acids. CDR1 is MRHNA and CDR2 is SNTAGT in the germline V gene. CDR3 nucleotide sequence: TGTGCCAGCAGTGCGGACGGATACACTGAAGCTTTCTTT. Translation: CASSADGYTEAFF.

CDR3 bases: TGTGCCAGCAGTGAAGAGGAAACTCCTAGCTCCTACGAGCAGTACTTC. This gives the protein CASSEEETPSSYEQYF. V gene TRBV2 combines with J gene TRBJ2-7; D call uncertain. This CDR3 region has 16 residues. V lost 1 base and J lost 0, with 13 bases in between. CDR1 is SNHLY and CDR2 is FYNNEI in the germline V gene.

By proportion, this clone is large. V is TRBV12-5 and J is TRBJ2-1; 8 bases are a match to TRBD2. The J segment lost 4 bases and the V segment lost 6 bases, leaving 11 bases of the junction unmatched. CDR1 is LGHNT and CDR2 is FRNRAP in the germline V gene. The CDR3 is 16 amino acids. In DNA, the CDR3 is TGTGCTAGTGGCCCTGAAGGACTAGCCCCTTACAATGAGCAGTTCTTC. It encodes CASGPEGLAPYNEQFF.

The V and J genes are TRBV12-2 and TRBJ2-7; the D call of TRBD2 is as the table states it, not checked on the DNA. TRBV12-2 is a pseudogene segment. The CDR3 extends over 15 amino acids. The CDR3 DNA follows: TGTGCAAGTCGCTTAGTTGGCGGGCCAGGCTACGAGCAGTACGTC. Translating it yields CASRLVGGPGYEQYV.

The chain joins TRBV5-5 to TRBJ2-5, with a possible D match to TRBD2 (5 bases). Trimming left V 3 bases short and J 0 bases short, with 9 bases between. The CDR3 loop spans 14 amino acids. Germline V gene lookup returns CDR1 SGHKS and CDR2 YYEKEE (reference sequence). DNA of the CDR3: TGTGCCAGCAGCTGGGGAGACCACCAAGAGACCCAGTACTTC. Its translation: CASSWGDHQETQYF.

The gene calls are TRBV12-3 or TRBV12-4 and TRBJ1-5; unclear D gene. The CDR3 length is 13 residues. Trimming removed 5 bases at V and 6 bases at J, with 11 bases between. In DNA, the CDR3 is TGTGCCAGCAGTGAGGGTAAAAGTCAGCCCCAGCATTTT. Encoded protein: CASSEGKSQPQHF.

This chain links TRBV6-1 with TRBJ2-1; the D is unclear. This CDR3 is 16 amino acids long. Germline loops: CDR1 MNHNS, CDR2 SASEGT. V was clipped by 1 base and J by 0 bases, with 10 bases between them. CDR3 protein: CASSEGLGYSYNEQFF. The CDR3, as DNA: TGTGCCAGCAGTGAAGGGCTAGGGTACTCCTACAATGAGCAGTTCTTC.

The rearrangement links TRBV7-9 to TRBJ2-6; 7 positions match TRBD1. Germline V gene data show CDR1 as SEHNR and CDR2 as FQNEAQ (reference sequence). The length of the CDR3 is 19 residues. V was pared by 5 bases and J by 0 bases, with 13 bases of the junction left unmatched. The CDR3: CASSNKGQSIPSGANVLTF. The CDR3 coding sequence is TGTGCCAGCAGCAACAAGGGACAGTCGATCCCCTCTGGGGCCAACGTCCTGACTTTC.

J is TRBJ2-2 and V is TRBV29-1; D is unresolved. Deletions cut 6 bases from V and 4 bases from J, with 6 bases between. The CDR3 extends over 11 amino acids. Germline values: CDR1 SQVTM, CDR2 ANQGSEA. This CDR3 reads CSVRATGELFF. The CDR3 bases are TGCAGCGTAAGGGCCACCGGGGAGCTGTTTTTT.

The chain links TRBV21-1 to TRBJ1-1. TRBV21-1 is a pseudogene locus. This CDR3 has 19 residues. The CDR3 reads CASSKGTFLRTFENTEAFF. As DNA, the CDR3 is TGTGCCAGCAGCAAAGGTACCTTTCTCCGGACTTTTGAGAACACTGAAGCTTTCTTT.

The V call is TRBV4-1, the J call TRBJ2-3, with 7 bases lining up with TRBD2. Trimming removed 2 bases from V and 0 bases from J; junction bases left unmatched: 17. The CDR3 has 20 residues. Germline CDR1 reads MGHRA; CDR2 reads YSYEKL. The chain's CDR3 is CASSQPPLTSATASTDTQYF. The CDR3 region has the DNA TGCGCCAGCAGCCAACCACCACTCACTAGCGCAACAGCTAGCACAGATACGCAGTATTTT.

The CDR3 sequence: CASTRRQGNSPLHF. The CDR3 region has the DNA TGTGCCAGCACCCGAAGACAGGGTAATTCACCCCTCCACTTT. This chain links TRBV6-5 with TRBJ1-6, with 7 bases that match TRBD1. Germline values: CDR1 MNHEY, CDR2 SVGAGI. The J segment lost 6 bases and the V segment lost 7 bases, leaving 6 bases of the junction unmatched. This CDR3 has 14 amino acids.

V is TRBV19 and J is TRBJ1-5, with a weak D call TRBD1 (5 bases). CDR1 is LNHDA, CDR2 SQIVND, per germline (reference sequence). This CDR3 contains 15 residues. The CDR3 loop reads CVFHADGAGNQPQHF. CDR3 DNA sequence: TGTGTTTTCCATGCGGATGGGGCTGGCAATCAGCCCCAGCATTTT. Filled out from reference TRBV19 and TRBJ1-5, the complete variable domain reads DGGITQSPKYLFRKEGQNVTLSCEQNLNHDAMYWYRQDPGQGLRLIYYSQIVNDFQKGDIAEGYSVSREKKESFPLTVTSAQKNPTAFYLCVFHADGAGNQPQHFGDGTRLSIL.